Listed here are 20 T cell receptor beta chains from one sample, sequenced in a study of cytomegalovirus exposure and HLA in healthy donors. Use of 60 Vbeta and 13 Jbeta primers characterized the PCR. Clones were sequenced by immunoSEQ multiplex PCR, and TCRdb holds only the in-frame ones, with some missing. The sample carries approximately 150,000 clones, about 72% recorded once. The sequencing sample was made of PBMCs. All receptors derive from a human donor in good health.

The chain recombines TRBV6-5 with TRBJ1-2, with 9 nucleotides matching TRBD1. The germline V gene encodes CDR1 MNHEY and CDR2 SVGAGI. CDR3 length: 15 amino acids. J lost 4 bases, V lost 2 bases, and 5 bases had no gene match. The CDR3 region is CASSYRGDRAYGYTF. CDR3 nucleotide sequence: TGTGCCAGCAGTTACAGGGGGGACAGGGCCTATGGCTACACCTTC.

The V gene is TRBV21-1, the J gene TRBJ2-7; the table's D call TRBD2 went unverified against the DNA. TRBV21-1 has pseudogene status. This CDR3 comprises 16 residues. DNA for the CDR3: TGTGCCAGCAGCATCCCTGGACTAGCGCCTACCTACGAGCAGTACTTC. Translation gives CASSIPGLAPTYEQYF.

The V and J genes are TRBV29-1 and TRBJ1-2; 10 bases line up with TRBD1. Germline CDR1 and CDR2: SQVTM and ANQGSEA. This CDR3 region has 12 residues. Losses at the gene ends were 7 bases for V and 7 bases for J; bases not matched to a gene: 6. CDR3 nucleotides: TGCAGCGCCCGGACAGGGGGATGTGGCTACACCTTC. This codes for CSARTGGCGYTF. Combining the CDR3 with reference TRBV29-1 and TRBJ1-2 gives the whole variable domain SAVISQKPSRDICQRGTSLTIQCQVDSQVTMMFWYRQQPGQSLTLIATANQGSEATYESGFVIDKFPISRPNLTFSTLTVSNMSPEDSSIYLCSARTGGCGYTFGSGTRLTVV.

The V call is TRBV7-9, the J call TRBJ1-5, with D possibly being TRBD1 (5 bases). Germline values: CDR1 SEHNR, CDR2 FQNEAQ (reference sequence). CDR3 length: 13 residues. V lost 4 bases, J lost 6 bases, and 10 bases lay in between. The CDR3 coding sequence is TGTGCCAGCAGCTCTGAGCAGGGTCAGCCCCAGCATTTT. Translation: CASSSEQGQPQHF.

This chain links TRBV9 with TRBJ1-6, with D maybe TRBD1 (6 bases). The germline V gene has CDR1 SGDLS and CDR2 YYNGEE. V was shortened by 4 bases and J by 7 bases, with 27 bases between the two germline ends. The CDR3 is made up of 19 amino acids. CDR3 region: CASSPKPWGLEGVNSPLHF. The CDR3 DNA reads TGTGCCAGCAGCCCCAAACCCTGGGGGCTGGAAGGGGTAAATTCACCCCTCCACTTT.

The V call is TRBV19, the J call TRBJ2-7, with TRBD2 identical over 9 bases. Germline CDR1 LNHDA, CDR2 SQIVND (reference sequence). This CDR3 has 18 amino acids. V shed 7 bases and J 4 bases; nucleotides not matched to a gene: 20. The CDR3 DNA follows: TGTGCCAGTACTACACAGGGATTGAAAAGCGGGGGGAGTTACGAGCAGTACTTC. Its translation: CASTTQGLKSGGSYEQYF.

The V call is TRBV6-5, the J call TRBJ2-7; tentatively, D is TRBD2 (7 bases). This CDR3 is built from 15 residues. The V gene's germline CDR1 is MNHEY and CDR2 SVGAGI. Trimming took off 6 bases at V and 0 bases at J, with 15 bases between the two ends. The CDR3 nucleotides read TGTGCCAGCAGCCCCTGGGCGGGGGCCTCCTACGAGCAGTACTTC. It specifies CASSPWAGASYEQYF.

The chain links TRBV10-3 to TRBJ2-1, with 7 bases lining up with TRBD1. Trimming removed 6 bases from V and 7 bases from J; junction bases left unmatched: 6. Per germline, CDR1 ENHRY and CDR2 SYGVKD. There are 13 residues in the CDR3. CDR3 region: CAISPRQGNEQFF. The CDR3 region has the DNA TGTGCCATCAGCCCCAGACAGGGAAATGAGCAGTTCTTC.

This clone was seen a handful of times. This chain uses TRBV10-2 with TRBJ2-7, with TRBD1 identical over 8 bases. The V and J ends lost 7 bases and 0 bases, in that order; junction bases with no gene match: 2. Germline V CDR1 and CDR2: WSHSY, SAAADI. This CDR3 region has 13 residues. This chain's CDR3 is CASTGQGSYEQYF. The CDR3 region has the DNA TGCGCCAGCACTGGACAGGGCTCCTACGAGCAGTACTTC.

The chain combines TRBV9 with TRBJ2-2; TRBD1 aligns across 9 bases. The germline V gene has CDR1 SGDLS and CDR2 YYNGEE. V shed 4 bases, J shed 1 base, and the junction held 5 bases outside the gene matches. This CDR3 region has 16 residues. CDR3 in amino acids: CASSPPGQGNTGELFF. The DNA of the CDR3 is TGTGCCAGCAGCCCGCCGGGACAGGGGAACACCGGGGAGCTGTTTTTT.

The CDR3 protein is CASSPTSSGRTDTQYF. CDR3 in DNA: TGCGCCAGCAGCCCCACCTCTAGCGGGAGGACAGATACGCAGTATTTT. The chain links TRBV5-1 to TRBJ2-3, with 11 bases identical to TRBD2. CDR1 SGHRS and CDR2 YFSETQ come from the germline V gene. The CDR3 length is 16 residues. The trim removed 4 bases at V and 3 bases at J, leaving 7 bases unmatched.

The rearrangement links TRBV6-4 to TRBJ1-5, with TRBD1 as a possible D gene (6 bases). The germline V gene encodes CDR1 MRHNA and CDR2 SNTAGT. This CDR3 is built from 20 residues. V lost 2 bases to trimming and J lost 0 bases, with 23 bases between them. CDR3 in amino acids: CASSDPPDRHLNYSNQPQHF. CDR3 coding DNA: TGTGCCAGCAGTGACCCCCCGGACAGACACCTTAATTATAGCAATCAGCCCCAGCATTTT.

The chain links TRBV11-3 to TRBJ2-3; weak D call: TRBD2 (6 bases). Germline V gene sequence: CDR1 SGHNT, CDR2 YENEEA. The CDR3 is 16 residues long. V was pared by 5 bases and J by 4 bases, with 19 bases between. In DNA, the CDR3 is TGTGCCAGCAGCAACCCCGGAGGGTTTGGGGCAGATACGCAGTATTTT. It yields the protein CASSNPGGFGADTQYF.

The chain recombines TRBV6-1 with TRBJ2-2; 12 bases agree with TRBD2. CDR1 MNHNS and CDR2 SASEGT come from the germline V gene. The trim removed 2 bases at V and 5 bases at J, leaving 6 bases unmatched. The CDR3 covers 17 residues. The CDR3 DNA reads as TGTGCCAGCAGTGAATCACTAGCGGGGGGTTATACCGGGGAGCTGTTTTTT. This translates into CASSESLAGGYTGELFF.

J is TRBJ1-1 and V is TRBV7-8; maybe TRBD1 (5 bases). The germline V gene encodes CDR1 SGHVS and CDR2 FQNEAQ. V lost 5 bases to trimming and J lost 6 bases, with 19 bases between them. CDR3 length: 15 residues. The CDR3 protein is CASSPGPGRVAEAFF. CDR3 in DNA: TGTGCCAGCAGCCCAGGGCCAGGTAGAGTCGCTGAAGCTTTCTTT.

The rearrangement joins TRBV29-1 to TRBJ2-1; 9 bases map to TRBD1. J lost 8 bases, V lost 7 bases, and 3 bases had no gene match. Germline-derived CDR1 and CDR2 are SQVTM and ANQGSEA. The CDR3 consists of 11 residues. CDR3: CSGGTGHEQFF. The CDR3 DNA reads TGCAGCGGTGGGACAGGGCATGAGCAGTTCTTC.

V gene TRBV2 combines with J gene TRBJ1-1, with 7 bases that match TRBD1. The CDR3 has 15 amino acids. CDR1 is SNHLY, CDR2 FYNNEI, per germline. The ends lost 4 bases at V and 6 bases at J; junction bases unmatched: 11. In nucleotides, the CDR3 is TGTGCCAGCAGTGCCCTACAGGGGAGTGCAGCTGAAGCTTTCTTT. It translates to CASSALQGSAAEAFF.

This clone was detected ten times or more. This sequence joins TRBV15 and TRBJ1-5, with a weak D call TRBD1 (6 bases). Germline CDR1 LNHNV, CDR2 YYDKDF (reference sequence). V was shortened by 1 base and J by 5 bases, with 12 bases between the two germline ends. The CDR3 is 15 residues long. The CDR3 DNA reads TGTGCCACCAGCAGAGGAGACAGGTCGGATCAGCCCCAGCATTTT. It specifies CATSRGDRSDQPQHF. Complete variable domain (other parts from reference TRBV15 and TRBJ1-5): DAMVIQNPRYQVTQFGKPVTLSCSQTLNHNVMYWYQQKSSQAPKLLFHYYDKDFNNEADTPDNFQSRRPNTSFCFLDIRSPGLGDTAMYLCATSRGDRSDQPQHFGDGTRLSIL.

The chain combines TRBV10-2 with TRBJ1-5, with D tentatively TRBD1 (6 bases). CDR1 is WSHSY and CDR2 is SAAADI in the germline V gene. The CDR3 contains 12 residues. Trimming removed 7 bases at V and 7 bases at J, with 11 bases between. The CDR3 loop reads CASTQGRQPQHF. The CDR3 nucleotides are TGCGCCAGCACACAGGGCCGGCAGCCCCAGCATTTT.

Notes on this clone: Other DNA variants within this sample encode the same CDR3. The rearrangement joins TRBV20-1 to TRBJ2-3; D is unclear. Germline V gives CDR1 DFQATT, CDR2 SNEGSKA (reference sequence). Trimming took off 6 bases at V and 6 bases at J, with 10 bases between the two ends. CDR3 length: 11 residues. CDR3 region: CSARLADTQYF. The CDR3 nucleotides read TGCAGTGCCCGACTGGCGGATACGCAGTATTTT.